These T cell receptor beta chains were read from a single sample in a study of shared T cell receptors in the human thymus. Profiling relied on immunoSEQ multiplex PCR, and the TCRdb table lists in-frame clones only, not all of them. The table lists some 760,000 clones, approximately 85% of them singletons, with under 0.012% in the top ten. These data also featured in a second study, about human thymus T cells.

The sequenced material came from thymocytes. The receptor source for this set is a girl in the first two years of life with a congenital heart defect. The CDR3 runs from the conserved cysteine through the conserved F or W. Each record gives: CDR3 length, V gene, D gene, J gene, clone size, CDR3 protein, CDR3 DNA. A D gene is named only where the DNA matches it firmly. Clone sizes are given selectively: once, few, many, or a class where the clone is expanded.

cdr3_length: 13; v_call: TRBV29-1; d_call: .; j_call: TRBJ1-5; clone_size: .; cdr3_aa: CSVGAASNQPQHF; cdr3_nt: TGCAGCGTTGGGGCAGCTAGCAATCAGCCCCAGCATTTT
cdr3_length: 12; v_call: TRBV7-2; d_call: .; j_call: TRBJ1-1; clone_size: .; cdr3_aa: CASSPQNTEAFF; cdr3_nt: TGTGCCAGCAGCCCCCAGAACACTGAAGCTTTCTTT
cdr3_length: 15; v_call: TRBV5-6; d_call: .; j_call: TRBJ1-2; clone_size: .; cdr3_aa: CASSLEDSPNYGYTF; cdr3_nt: TGTGCCAGCAGCTTGGAGGACAGTCCTAACTATGGCTACACCTTC
cdr3_length: 15; v_call: TRBV27; d_call: .; j_call: TRBJ1-2; clone_size: .; cdr3_aa: CASSWGGDDLNGYTF; cdr3_nt: TGTGCCAGCAGTTGGGGGGGGGACGATTTGAATGGCTACACCTTC
cdr3_length: 15; v_call: TRBV25-1; d_call: .; j_call: TRBJ2-7; clone_size: .; cdr3_aa: CASSESKTGTYEQYF; cdr3_nt: TGTGCCAGCAGTGAGTCCAAGACAGGAACCTACGAGCAGTACTTC
cdr3_length: 16; v_call: TRBV9; d_call: .; j_call: TRBJ2-1; clone_size: .; cdr3_aa: CASSVAPRAGFEEQFF; cdr3_nt: TGTGCCAGCAGCGTAGCTCCGCGGGCTGGGTTTGAAGAGCAGTTCTTC
cdr3_length: 19; v_call: TRBV9; d_call: TRBD2; j_call: TRBJ2-1; clone_size: .; cdr3_aa: CASSVGIFGGGRTYNEQFF; cdr3_nt: TGTGCCAGCAGCGTAGGTATTTTTGGCGGGGGACGGACTTACAATGAGCAGTTCTTC
cdr3_length: 17; v_call: TRBV25-1; d_call: .; j_call: TRBJ2-6; clone_size: .; cdr3_aa: CASSGAGFISGANVLTF; cdr3_nt: TGTGCCAGCAGTGGGGCGGGGTTCATCTCTGGGGCCAACGTCCTGACTTTC
cdr3_length: 16; v_call: TRBV2; d_call: TRBD1; j_call: TRBJ1-3; clone_size: .; cdr3_aa: CASRVIQGAFRNTIYF; cdr3_nt: TGTGCCAGCAGGGTTATACAGGGGGCGTTCAGAAACACCATATATTTT
cdr3_length: 17; v_call: TRBV5-4; d_call: .; j_call: TRBJ1-6; clone_size: .; cdr3_aa: CASSYGGAGLYNSPLHF; cdr3_nt: TGTGCCAGCAGTTATGGGGGTGCGGGACTGTATAATTCACCCCTCCACTTT
cdr3_length: 14; v_call: TRBV6-5; d_call: .; j_call: TRBJ1-2; clone_size: .; cdr3_aa: CASKNKGGDGGYTF; cdr3_nt: TGTGCCAGCAAAAATAAGGGAGGGGATGGTGGCTACACCTTC
cdr3_length: 18; v_call: TRBV2; d_call: .; j_call: TRBJ1-5; clone_size: .; cdr3_aa: CASTGPKQGRWGNQPQHF; cdr3_nt: TGTGCCAGCACTGGGCCCAAACAGGGTCGGTGGGGCAATCAGCCCCAGCATTTT
cdr3_length: 19; v_call: TRBV15; d_call: TRBD1; j_call: TRBJ2-2; clone_size: .; cdr3_aa: CATSRSTHRDRDCTGELFF; cdr3_nt: TGTGCCACCAGCAGATCCACTCACCGGGACAGGGATTGCACCGGGGAGCTGTTTTTT
cdr3_length: 19; v_call: TRBV7-9; d_call: TRBD1; j_call: TRBJ2-4; clone_size: once; cdr3_aa: CASSLGRLGTGGAKNIQYF; cdr3_nt: TGTGCCAGCAGCTTAGGAAGGTTGGGGACAGGGGGCGCCAAAAACATTCAGTACTTC
cdr3_length: 15; v_call: TRBV10-3; d_call: .; j_call: TRBJ1-2; clone_size: .; cdr3_aa: CAITPSGYGNYGYTF; cdr3_nt: TGTGCCATCACCCCTTCAGGGTATGGGAACTATGGCTACACCTTC
cdr3_length: 14; v_call: TRBV11-2; d_call: .; j_call: TRBJ1-2; clone_size: .; cdr3_aa: CASSLDMQSYGYTF; cdr3_nt: TGTGCCAGCAGCTTAGATATGCAGTCCTATGGCTACACCTTC
cdr3_length: 16; v_call: TRBV7-8; d_call: TRBD1; j_call: TRBJ2-7; clone_size: .; cdr3_aa: CASSTRDRGASYEQYF; cdr3_nt: TGTGCCAGCAGCACCCGGGACAGGGGGGCGTCCTACGAGCAGTACTTC
cdr3_length: 16; v_call: TRBV4-1; d_call: .; j_call: TRBJ1-1; clone_size: .; cdr3_aa: CASSHRVGGGNTEAFF; cdr3_nt: TGCGCCAGCAGCCACCGGGTAGGCGGGGGGAACACTGAAGCTTTCTTT
cdr3_length: 17; v_call: TRBV4-1; d_call: .; j_call: TRBJ1-1; clone_size: .; cdr3_aa: CASSQAQWQGMNTEAFF; cdr3_nt: TGCGCCAGCAGCCAAGCCCAATGGCAGGGGATGAACACTGAAGCTTTCTTT
cdr3_length: 14; v_call: TRBV4-3; d_call: .; j_call: TRBJ1-1; clone_size: .; cdr3_aa: CASSPFKGQHEAFF; cdr3_nt: TGCGCCAGCAGCCCCTTCAAAGGACAGCATGAAGCTTTCTTT
cdr3_length: 17; v_call: TRBV7-2; d_call: .; j_call: TRBJ1-5; clone_size: .; cdr3_aa: CASSLNPGDRNNQPQHF; cdr3_nt: TGTGCCAGCAGCTTAAACCCAGGGGATCGGAACAATCAGCCCCAGCATTTT
cdr3_length: 14; v_call: TRBV6-1; d_call: TRBD1; j_call: TRBJ1-1; clone_size: .; cdr3_aa: CASSNRGKNTEAFF; cdr3_nt: TGTGCCAGCAGCAACAGGGGAAAGAACACTGAAGCTTTCTTT
cdr3_length: 14; v_call: TRBV7-9; d_call: TRBD1; j_call: TRBJ2-7; clone_size: .; cdr3_aa: CASSLRGQPYEQYF; cdr3_nt: TGTGCCAGCAGCTTGAGGGGACAGCCCTACGAGCAGTACTTC
cdr3_length: 18; v_call: TRBV18; d_call: .; j_call: TRBJ2-7; clone_size: .; cdr3_aa: CASSPKGEIQILNYEQYF; cdr3_nt: TGTGCCAGCTCACCCAAGGGGGAAATCCAAATCTTAAACTACGAGCAGTACTTC
cdr3_length: 17; v_call: TRBV7-2; d_call: TRBD2; j_call: TRBJ2-3; clone_size: .; cdr3_aa: CASSLDGRGRFTDTQYF; cdr3_nt: TGTGCCAGCAGCTTAGACGGGAGGGGCAGGTTCACAGATACGCAGTATTTT
cdr3_length: 20; v_call: TRBV4-3; d_call: .; j_call: TRBJ2-1; clone_size: .; cdr3_aa: CASSQEVHVVGRSLGNEQFF; cdr3_nt: TGCGCCAGCAGCCAAGAGGTCCATGTAGTGGGCAGGTCCTTGGGCAATGAGCAGTTCTTC
cdr3_length: 16; v_call: TRBV4-1; d_call: .; j_call: TRBJ2-7; clone_size: .; cdr3_aa: CASSKIYTGKGYEQYF; cdr3_nt: TGCGCCAGCAGCAAAATTTACACAGGGAAAGGGTACGAGCAGTACTTC
cdr3_length: 16; v_call: TRBV27; d_call: .; j_call: TRBJ1-2; clone_size: .; cdr3_aa: CASSFMVGARNYGYTF; cdr3_nt: TGTGCCAGCAGTTTTATGGTGGGGGCGCGGAACTATGGCTACACCTTC
cdr3_length: 13; v_call: TRBV4-1; d_call: .; j_call: TRBJ1-1; clone_size: .; cdr3_aa: CASSQELGSEAFF; cdr3_nt: TGCGCCAGCAGCCAAGAACTAGGCTCTGAAGCTTTCTTT
cdr3_length: 15; v_call: TRBV7-8; d_call: TRBD1; j_call: TRBJ2-2; clone_size: .; cdr3_aa: CASSCSDREGGELFF; cdr3_nt: TGTGCCAGCAGCTGCTCTGACAGGGAAGGCGGGGAGCTGTTTTTT
cdr3_length: 19; v_call: TRBV7-9; d_call: TRBD1; j_call: TRBJ1-4; clone_size: .; cdr3_aa: CASSLGGDRSAATNEKLFF; cdr3_nt: TGTGCCAGCAGCTTAGGAGGGGACAGGTCGGCTGCAACTAATGAAAAACTGTTTTTT
cdr3_length: 12; v_call: TRBV4-1; d_call: .; j_call: TRBJ1-1; clone_size: once; cdr3_aa: CASSQVGGAAFF; cdr3_nt: TGCGCCAGCAGCCAAGTGGGGGGGGCTGCTTTCTTT
cdr3_length: 15; v_call: TRBV14; d_call: .; j_call: TRBJ1-1; clone_size: .; cdr3_aa: CASSQDSTTNTEAFF; cdr3_nt: TGTGCCAGCAGCCAAGACTCGACAACGAACACTGAAGCTTTCTTT
cdr3_length: 17; v_call: TRBV5-1; d_call: TRBD2; j_call: TRBJ2-2; clone_size: .; cdr3_aa: CASSLGTSDLNTGELFF; cdr3_nt: TGCGCCAGCAGCTTGGGTACTAGCGATTTGAACACCGGGGAGCTGTTTTTT
cdr3_length: 14; v_call: TRBV28; d_call: .; j_call: TRBJ1-2; clone_size: once; cdr3_aa: CASSAQGPDYGYTF; cdr3_nt: TGTGCCAGCAGCGCCCAGGGGCCGGACTATGGCTACACCTTC
cdr3_length: 16; v_call: TRBV11-2; d_call: TRBD1; j_call: TRBJ1-2; clone_size: .; cdr3_aa: CASSLDELTGGYGYTF; cdr3_nt: TGTGCCAGCAGCTTAGACGAATTGACAGGGGGCTATGGCTACACCTTC
cdr3_length: 16; v_call: TRBV5-1; d_call: .; j_call: TRBJ2-1; clone_size: .; cdr3_aa: CASTLTAGYSSYEQFF; cdr3_nt: TGCGCCAGCACACTGACAGCGGGCTACTCGTCGTATGAGCAGTTCTTC
cdr3_length: 16; v_call: TRBV7-9; d_call: .; j_call: TRBJ2-1; clone_size: .; cdr3_aa: CASSELGRLGDAVQFF; cdr3_nt: TGTGCCAGCAGTGAATTGGGGAGGCTGGGCGATGCAGTACAGTTCTTC
cdr3_length: 19; v_call: TRBV11-2; d_call: TRBD2; j_call: TRBJ2-5; clone_size: .; cdr3_aa: CASSLDGLAGGEGGETQYF; cdr3_nt: TGTGCCAGCAGCTTAGATGGTCTAGCGGGGGGGGAGGGAGGAGAGACCCAGTACTTC
cdr3_length: 15; v_call: TRBV9; d_call: TRBD1; j_call: TRBJ1-2; clone_size: .; cdr3_aa: CASSGRTGGEDGYTF; cdr3_nt: TGTGCCAGCAGCGGACGGACAGGGGGGGAGGATGGCTACACCTTC
cdr3_length: 14; v_call: TRBV4-3; d_call: .; j_call: TRBJ1-3; clone_size: .; cdr3_aa: CASSQDRGGNTIYF; cdr3_nt: TGCGCCAGCAGCCAAGACAGGGGTGGAAACACCATATATTTT
cdr3_length: 19; v_call: TRBV15; d_call: TRBD1; j_call: TRBJ1-1; clone_size: .; cdr3_aa: CATSRDLSSGGAGNTEAFF; cdr3_nt: TGTGCCACCAGCAGAGATCTATCGTCAGGGGGCGCGGGGAACACTGAAGCTTTCTTT
cdr3_length: 13; v_call: TRBV6-1; d_call: TRBD1; j_call: TRBJ1-2; clone_size: .; cdr3_aa: CASSGGPNYGYTF; cdr3_nt: TGTGCCAGCTCAGGGGGACCTAACTATGGCTACACCTTC
cdr3_length: 14; v_call: TRBV4-1; d_call: .; j_call: TRBJ1-1; clone_size: .; cdr3_aa: CASSHLGVDSEAFF; cdr3_nt: TGCGCCAGCAGCCACCTAGGGGTTGATAGTGAAGCTTTCTTT
cdr3_length: 13; v_call: TRBV7-7; d_call: .; j_call: TRBJ2-1; clone_size: .; cdr3_aa: CASSLHRGNEQFF; cdr3_nt: TGTGCTAGCAGCTTGCACCGGGGAAATGAGCAGTTCTTC
cdr3_length: 15; v_call: TRBV5-6; d_call: .; j_call: TRBJ1-4; clone_size: .; cdr3_aa: CASSWGQGYGEKLFF; cdr3_nt: TGTGCCAGCAGCTGGGGGCAGGGATACGGGGAAAAACTGTTTTTT
cdr3_length: 20; v_call: TRBV7-3; d_call: TRBD2; j_call: TRBJ2-1; clone_size: .; cdr3_aa: CASSLVSGRGGRSSYNEQFF; cdr3_nt: TGTGCCAGCAGCTTAGTCTCGGGGCGGGGGGGACGAAGCTCCTACAATGAGCAGTTCTTC
cdr3_length: 18; v_call: TRBV4-3; d_call: .; j_call: TRBJ2-7; clone_size: .; cdr3_aa: CASSQDWNAGTSSYEQYF; cdr3_nt: TGCGCCAGCAGCCAAGACTGGAATGCCGGGACAAGTTCCTACGAGCAGTACTTC
cdr3_length: 15; v_call: TRBV27; d_call: TRBD1; j_call: TRBJ1-5; clone_size: .; cdr3_aa: CASRPGTGPDQPQHF; cdr3_nt: TGTGCCAGCAGGCCCGGGACAGGGCCGGATCAGCCCCAGCATTTT
cdr3_length: 11; v_call: TRBV9; d_call: TRBD1; j_call: TRBJ2-4; clone_size: .; cdr3_aa: CASSVRGTGNF; cdr3_nt: TGTGCCAGCAGCGTGAGGGGGACAGGGAACTTC
cdr3_length: 15; v_call: TRBV15; d_call: TRBD1; j_call: TRBJ2-7; clone_size: .; cdr3_aa: CATSRAWDRAHEQYF; cdr3_nt: TGTGCCACCAGCAGAGCCTGGGACAGGGCCCACGAGCAGTACTTC
cdr3_length: 16; v_call: TRBV21-1; d_call: .; j_call: TRBJ1-2; clone_size: .; cdr3_aa: CASSKGGQGQFYGYTF; cdr3_nt: TGTGCCAGCAGCAAAGGTGGACAGGGTCAATTCTATGGCTACACCTTC
cdr3_length: 21; v_call: TRBV4-1; d_call: TRBD2; j_call: TRBJ2-6; clone_size: .; cdr3_aa: CASSQDRVSSGGSSGANVLTF; cdr3_nt: TGCGCCAGCAGCCAAGATCGGGTTAGTAGCGGGGGAAGCTCTGGGGCCAACGTCCTGACTTTC